Listed here are 8 T cell receptor beta chains from one sample, sequenced in a study of blood T cell repertoires in COVID-19. Clones were sequenced by immunoSEQ multiplex PCR, and TCRdb holds only the in-frame ones, with some missing. The sample includes over 350,000 clones, roughly 90% seen only once; the top ten take about 0.9%. Sequencing was done on a sample of PBMCs or T cells enriched from blood (not recorded which). The source is a woman in her thirties or forties who had been exposed to COVID-19.

This chain connects TRBV19 to TRBJ1-6; no reliable D call. CDR1 is LNHDA, CDR2 SQIVND, per germline (reference sequence). The CDR3 runs 14 residues. V was pared by 1 base and J by 6 bases, with 7 bases between. In nucleotides, the CDR3 is TGTGCCAGTAGTATAGGACGGGTTAATTCACCCCTCCACTTT. This encodes CASSIGRVNSPLHF.

The rearrangement uses TRBV19 and TRBJ2-7; D is undetermined. The germline V gene encodes CDR1 LNHDA and CDR2 SQIVND (reference sequence). Trimming stripped 6 bases from V and 0 bases from J, with 9 bases between. The CDR3 runs to 13 residues. CDR3: CASREISSYEQYF. CDR3 sequence (DNA): TGTGCCAGTAGGGAGATCAGCTCCTACGAGCAGTACTTC.

The chain is built from TRBV19 and TRBJ1-1, with 8 bases fitting TRBD1. The CDR3 contains 15 residues. Losses at the gene ends were 5 bases for V and 1 base for J; bases not matched to a gene: 6. In germline, CDR1 is LNHDA, CDR2 SQIVND (reference sequence). CDR3 in DNA: TGTGCCAGTAGTGTCGCAGGGACAGGGAACACTGAAGCTTTCTTT. It encodes CASSVAGTGNTEAFF.

The chain has TRBV11-1 and TRBJ2-4, with TRBD2 as a possible D gene (5 bases). The CDR3 sequence is 14 residues long. V was trimmed by 5 bases and J by 7 bases, leaving 15 bases between them. CDR1 is SGHAT, CDR2 FQDESV, per germline (reference sequence). The CDR3 nucleotides are TGTGCCAGCAGCCAGGATGCGGGCTCGAACATTCAGTACTTC. Its translation is CASSQDAGSNIQYF. The full variable domain, in which reference TRBV11-1 and TRBJ2-4 provide the parts outside the CDR3, is EAEVAQSPRYKITEKSQAVAFWCDPISGHATLYWYRQILGQGPELLVQFQDESVVDDSQLPKDRFSAERLKGVDSTLKIQPAELGDSAMYLCASSQDAGSNIQYFGAGTRLSVL.

This clone was observed a handful of times. This chain links TRBV5-6 with TRBJ2-1; 12 positions agree with TRBD2. The CDR3 runs to 16 residues. Trimming took 3 bases from V and 5 from J; bases not matched to a gene: 6. CDR1 and CDR2 from the germline V gene are SGHDT and YYEEEE. CDR3 DNA: TGTGCCAGCAGCTCACTACTAGCGGGGGGTAACAATGAGCAGTTCTTC. This translates into CASSSLLAGGNNEQFF.

V gene TRBV7-9 combines with J gene TRBJ1-5; D call uncertain. This CDR3 is 16 amino acids long. V lost 1 base to trimming and J lost 4 bases, with 14 bases between them. Germline CDR1 reads SEHNR; CDR2 reads FQNEAQ (reference sequence). In DNA form, the CDR3 reads TGTGCCAGCAGCTTAGTGTCATACAGAGTTAATCAGCCCCAGCATTTT. Translation: CASSLVSYRVNQPQHF.

In regard to this clone: Other DNA sequences in the sample encode the same CDR3. This rearrangement joins TRBV12-3 or TRBV12-4 to TRBJ1-1; unclear D gene. The CDR3 spans 11 residues. V lost 6 bases and J 3 bases, leaving 5 bases between the germline ends. CDR3 sequence (DNA): TGTGCCAGCAGCCGAGACACTGAAGCTTTCTTT. Its translation is CASSRDTEAFF.

The chain uses TRBV5-4 and TRBJ1-3, with a tentative D call TRBD1 (6 bases). V lost 1 base, J lost 0 bases, and 8 bases lay in between. The CDR3 is 15 residues long. Germline V lookup: CDR1 SGHNT, CDR2 YYREEE (reference sequence). CDR3 coding DNA: TGTGCCAGCAGCTTGCAGGGGTACTCTGGAAACACCATATATTTT. Amino acid sequence: CASSLQGYSGNTIYF.